Listed below are T cell receptor beta chains from one sample, sequenced in a study of T cell responses to AZD1222 COVID-19 vaccine. Assay: immunoSEQ multiplex PCR; the TCRdb copy retains only in-frame clones and omits some. The table shows 130,000 or so clones, with around 87% occurring only once. The sequences come from peripheral blood, collected 28 days after the second AZD1222 dose. The origin of the receptors is an adult who received the AZD1222 COVID-19 vaccine. Each CDR3 is given without its conserved first and last residue. The order of the fields is V gene, D gene, CDR3 protein. D genes are given only for firm matches.

TRBV2	NA	ASSSDTQY
TRBV11-2	TRBD2	ASSFGTSGNEQY
TRBV7-3	NA	ASSRAGSTPLH
TRBV12-3/TRBV12-4	NA	ASSHGVHTEAF
TRBV6-1	NA	ASSESGRSSGNTIY
TRBV3-1/TRBV3-2	NA	ASSQEGSPQH
TRBV5-1	NA	ASSSGPGSLWNTIY
TRBV20-1	NA	SARNEQY
TRBV23-1	TRBD1	ASSPRGTGDNSPLH
TRBV12-3/TRBV12-4	NA	ASSSKGQPQH
TRBV2	NA	ASIGEALSGNTIY
TRBV25-1	TRBD1	ASSELGGQGKGEQY
TRBV19	TRBD1	ASSFGQGPRSPLH
TRBV4-1	TRBD1	ASSQWTGDTGELF
TRBV7-2	TRBD2	ASSSSSSGGTMVNEQF
TRBV6-2/TRBV6-3	NA	ASSHPTGSKNIQY
TRBV11-3	TRBD2	ASSLVAGGSYEQY
TRBV27	NA	ASRMGGNQPQH
TRBV7-6	NA	ASRQTNEQF
TRBV19	NA	ASSPGIGGFGYT
TRBV7-2	TRBD1	ASSTGTVGYEQY
TRBV10-1	TRBD2	ASRASGVTGELF
TRBV7-2	TRBD2	ASTYQAPGLAGRERF
TRBV30	TRBD2	AWSVGRGGTDTQY
TRBV2	NA	ASSEAPAAYTEAF